The sequence of this T cell receptor (beta chain) was determined in a study of cytotoxic CD8 clonotypes in ibrutinib-treated CLL. Study context: Partial responses totalled approximately 25 and complete responses 2; after median roughly 64 months, about 15 remained remitted and around twelve progressed.

Notes on the study in general: Upon ibrutinib response clonality rose, and upon progression it fell back toward baseline. Public clonotypes proved infrequent, and on treatment they shrank or remained steady.

For this clone: What it binds is not known.

Produced via immunoSEQ multiplex PCR; TCRdb's table is partial and in-frame only. This table has hundreds of thousands of clones, about 77% appearing once. J was trimmed by 3 bases and V by 4 bases; bases with no gene match: 12. This CDR3 region has 17 residues. The V gene's germline CDR1 is SGHRS and CDR2 YFSETQ. The source material was PBMCs, sampled before ibrutinib treatment. The chain carries TRBV5-1 and TRBJ2-1; TRBD2 aligns across 8 bases. This TCR was recovered from a human donor with chronic lymphocytic leukemia. The CDR3 reads CASSLEVHSGNYNEQFF. For the CDR3, the DNA is TGCGCCAGCAGCCTGGAGGTTCATAGCGGGAACTACAATGAGCAGTTCTTC.